What follows is one T cell receptor (beta chain) and its context. Its antigen remains unidentified. The CDR3 extends over 15 amino acids. Germline loops: CDR1 MNHEY, CDR2 SVGEGT. This specimen comes from a study of monozygotic twins with inflammatory bowel disease. Findings and limits, study-wide: Especially with disease activity, IBD patients had fewer clonotypes in common with others than healthy twins did.

Two nested PCRs, of approximately 16 and 10 cycles, processed TCRalpha and TCRbeta cDNA. TCRdb reprocessed the 5' RACE reads and reports one entry per CDR3 protein, with no DNA. This repertoire includes around 450,000 distinct CDR3 sequences. The sequence was collected from a human donor with ulcerative colitis or Crohn's disease, or a healthy co-twin of an affected twin (not recorded which). Material for sequencing was blood. This chain uses TRBV6-2 or TRBV6-3 with TRBJ2-2; TCRdb designates TRBD2, a call that cannot be tested without DNA. CDR3 sequence: CASSRGLFNTGELFF.